This T cell receptor (beta chain) was captured by sequencing in a study of OX40 agonist ivuxolimab in advanced cancers. As for the study more broadly: The costimulatory receptor OX40 (CD134) was targeted by ivuxolimab, a fully human IgG2 agonistic monoclonal antibody. Intravenous ivuxolimab was administered to patients every 2 weeks at six dose levels: 0.01, 0.1, 0.3, 1.5, 3 and 10 mg/kg. Of the 50 or so patients in dose escalation, 19 had hepatocellular carcinoma, some 15 had melanoma, 9 had renal cell carcinoma and 9 had head and neck cancer. In the dose-escalation cohort, more than 75% of patients were male, and the mean age was around 60 years, with a range of roughly 23 to 85. Patients were allowed to have had prior anti-PD-1, anti-PD-L1 or anti-CTLA-4 therapy, and approximately 41% of the dose-escalation patients had previously received checkpoint inhibitors. Partial responses occurred in three dose-escalation patients: two with cutaneous melanoma and one with hepatocellular carcinoma. The point of sequencing TCRbeta in the periphery was to test whether ivuxolimab changed TCR sequence diversity and drove clonal T-cell expansion. The paper describes the monotherapy dose-escalation part (N ≈ 52 patients) of the phase I trial of ivuxolimab.

For sequencing of the TCRbeta CDR3 region, genomic DNA was extracted from the sorted cells. The immunoSEQ Assay was used to sequence the TCRbeta CDR3 regions. TCRdb took over this immuneACCESS table, retaining in-frame rearrangements with V and J assigned. Such tables are incomplete; in checked studies, under half of the missing clones stem from an unresolved V gene, and the remainder is unexplained. The sample table shows 41,000 or so clones, and more than 70% are seen once. The ten largest clones add up to more than 3% of the sample. The trial excluded patients who had a history of autoimmune disease or who were on systemic immunosuppression. Peripheral blood for TCR sequencing was drawn from every dose cohort at baseline, at cycle 4 day 1 and at cycle 7 day 1. The samples were drawn from a first-in-human, open-label, multicenter phase I dose-escalation trial of ivuxolimab. Adults with locally advanced or metastatic melanoma, renal cell, hepatocellular, or head and neck squamous cell carcinoma were enrolled in the trial. Before TCR sequencing, CD4+ and CD8+ T cells were separately sorted from peripheral blood.

The investigation overall reported the following: At doses from 0.1 to 3.0 mg/kg, clonal expansion was seen in both CD4+ and CD8+ blood T cells between baseline and week 6. Low levels of normalized T-cell clonal expansion were also shown by some nonresponding patients. After ivuxolimab, expanded clones were on average more numerous among CD8+ T cells than among CD4+ T cells. Partial responders in the 0.1-3.0 mg/kg groups had among the lowest normalized peripheral clonal expansion, especially among CD8+ T cells. Antigen specificity was not determined for the clonally expanded peripheral T cells.

About this clone: No cognate antigen has been identified for it. It has no much larger one-base neighbor in the sample; base qualities were not kept.

The germline V end is reduced by 6 bases and the J end by 10 bases; junction bases left unmatched: 5. The germline V gene encodes CDR1 MNHNY and CDR2 SVGAGI (reference sequence). Its CDR3 holds 14 amino acids, cysteine through phenylalanine. The read is trimmed to its CDR3 DNA, 42 bases read in frame from base 1. The rearranged segments are TRBV6-6 and TRBJ2-1, and 14 junctional nucleotides match TRBD2. The sequencing here drew on CD4+ or CD8+ T cells sorted from blood, taken in a trial of the OX40 agonist ivuxolimab. The clonotype was recovered from an adult with an advanced solid tumor such as melanoma, head and neck, liver or kidney cancer. Here is the DNA: TGTGCCAGCAGGTCGACTAGCGGGAGGGCAGAGCAGTTCTTC. It translates to CASRSTSGRAEQFF.